This T cell receptor (beta chain) emerged from a study of response to subunit inactivated influenza vaccine. The study, taken as a whole, reports: The authors proposed limited new T cell recruitment per seasonal influenza vaccination.

Details on this clonotype: Its matching antigen is unknown.

One entry per CDR3 protein, called by TCRdb with MiXCR from the RT-PCR reads. The data show 650,000 to 800,000 distinct CDR3 sequences, 14% seen once. The source was PBMCs from blood, collected around 15 days before vaccination. The source is a man in his fifties who received an inactivated influenza vaccine.

The CDR3, as DNA: TGTGCCACCAGTCGACTAGCGGGGGAGTACAATGAGCAGTTCTTC. This sequence encodes CATSRLAGEYNEQFF. J is TRBJ2-1 and V is TRBV24-1; 12 bases fit TRBD2. The CDR3 length is 15 residues. J lost 4 bases, V lost 6 bases, and 3 bases had no gene match. Germline CDR1 and CDR2: KGHDR and SFDVKD.